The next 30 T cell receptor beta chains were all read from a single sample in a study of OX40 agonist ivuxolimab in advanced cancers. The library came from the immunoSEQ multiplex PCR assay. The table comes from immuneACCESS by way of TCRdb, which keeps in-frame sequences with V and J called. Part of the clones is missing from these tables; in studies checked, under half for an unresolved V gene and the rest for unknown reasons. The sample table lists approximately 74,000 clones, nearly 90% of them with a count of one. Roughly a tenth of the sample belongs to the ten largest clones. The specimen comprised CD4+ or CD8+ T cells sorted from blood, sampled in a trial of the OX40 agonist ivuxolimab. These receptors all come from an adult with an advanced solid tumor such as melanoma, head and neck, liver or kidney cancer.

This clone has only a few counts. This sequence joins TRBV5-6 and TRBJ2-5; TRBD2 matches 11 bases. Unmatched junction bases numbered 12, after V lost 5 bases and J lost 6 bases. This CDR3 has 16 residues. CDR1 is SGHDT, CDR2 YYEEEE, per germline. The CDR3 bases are TGTGCCAGCAGGCGGACTACTAGCGGGAGTGGTAAGACCCAGTACTTC. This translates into CASRRTTSGSGKTQYF.

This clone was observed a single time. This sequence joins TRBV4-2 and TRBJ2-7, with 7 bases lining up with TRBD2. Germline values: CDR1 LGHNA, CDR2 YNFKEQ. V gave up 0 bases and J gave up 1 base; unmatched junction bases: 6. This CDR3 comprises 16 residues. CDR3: CASSQESSGWSYEQYF. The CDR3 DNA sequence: TGTGCCAGCAGCCAAGAGTCTAGCGGTTGGTCCTACGAGCAGTACTTC.

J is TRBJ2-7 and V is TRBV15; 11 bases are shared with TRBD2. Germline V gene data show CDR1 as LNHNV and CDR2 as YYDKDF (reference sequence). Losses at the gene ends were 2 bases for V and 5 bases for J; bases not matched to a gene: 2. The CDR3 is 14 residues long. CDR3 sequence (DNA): TGTGCCACCAGCAGAACACTAGCGGGAGACGAGCAGTACTTC. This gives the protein CATSRTLAGDEQYF.

CDR3 in amino acids: CASSLTGPYEQYF. The CDR3 coding sequence is TGCGCCAGCAGCTTGACAGGACCCTACGAGCAGTACTTC. The chain combines TRBV5-1 with TRBJ2-7; D is possibly TRBD1 (5 bases). Germline loops: CDR1 SGHRS, CDR2 YFSETQ. V was pared by 1 base and J by 2 bases, with 7 bases between. CDR3 length equals 13 residues.

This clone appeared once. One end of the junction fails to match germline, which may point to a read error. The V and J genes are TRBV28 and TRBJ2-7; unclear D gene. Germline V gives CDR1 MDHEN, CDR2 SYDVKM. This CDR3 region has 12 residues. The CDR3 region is CASSPFSDEQYF. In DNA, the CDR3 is TGTGCCAGCAGCCCTTTCTCCGACGAGCAGTACTTC.

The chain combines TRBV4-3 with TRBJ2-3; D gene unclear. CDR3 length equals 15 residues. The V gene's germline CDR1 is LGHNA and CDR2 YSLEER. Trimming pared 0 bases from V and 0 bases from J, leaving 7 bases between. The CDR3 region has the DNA TGCGCCAGCAGCCAAGATGGCGCCAGCACAGATACGCAGTATTTT. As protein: CASSQDGASTDTQYF.

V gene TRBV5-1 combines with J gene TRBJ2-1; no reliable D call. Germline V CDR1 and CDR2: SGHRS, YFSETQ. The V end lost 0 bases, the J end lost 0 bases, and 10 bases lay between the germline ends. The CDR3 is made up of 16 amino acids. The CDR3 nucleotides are TGCGCCAGCAGCTTGGAGGGTGCGAGCTCCTACAATGAGCAGTTCTTC. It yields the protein CASSLEGASSYNEQFF.

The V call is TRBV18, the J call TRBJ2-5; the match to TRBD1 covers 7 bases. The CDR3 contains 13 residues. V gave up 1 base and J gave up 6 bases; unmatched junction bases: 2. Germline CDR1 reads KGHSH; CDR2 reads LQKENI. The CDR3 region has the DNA TGTGCCAGCTCACCACAGGGGGCGCAGACCCAGTACTTC. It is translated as CASSPQGAQTQYF. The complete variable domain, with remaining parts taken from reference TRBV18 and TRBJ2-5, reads NAGVMQNPRHLVRRRGQEARLRCSPMKGHSHVYWYRQLPEEGLKFMVYLQKENIIDESGMPKERFSAEFPKEGPSILRIQQVVRGDSAAYFCASSPQGAQTQYFGPGTRLLVL.

The CDR3 loop is CASIPGGRNEQFF. CDR3 sequence (DNA): TGTGCCAGCATTCCTGGGGGGAGGAATGAGCAGTTCTTC. This chain uses TRBV28 with TRBJ2-1; the D gene is possibly TRBD2 (6 bases). Trimming shortened V by 7 bases and J by 7 bases, and 14 bases separated the two germline ends. This CDR3 has 13 amino acids. Germline values: CDR1 MDHEN, CDR2 SYDVKM.

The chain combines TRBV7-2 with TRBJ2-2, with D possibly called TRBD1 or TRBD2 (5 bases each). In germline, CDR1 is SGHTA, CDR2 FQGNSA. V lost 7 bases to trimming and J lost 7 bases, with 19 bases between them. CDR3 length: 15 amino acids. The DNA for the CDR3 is TGTGCCAGCACCCCCATAGGGGCCGGGGTCGGGGAGCTGTTTTTT. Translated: CASTPIGAGVGELFF.

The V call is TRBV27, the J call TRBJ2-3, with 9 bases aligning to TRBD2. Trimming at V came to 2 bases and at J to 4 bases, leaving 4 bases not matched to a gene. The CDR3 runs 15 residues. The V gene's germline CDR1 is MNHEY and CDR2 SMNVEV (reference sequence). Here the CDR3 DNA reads TGTGCCAGCAGTTTAGGCGGGAGGGCCCCAGATACGCAGTATTTT. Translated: CASSLGGRAPDTQYF.

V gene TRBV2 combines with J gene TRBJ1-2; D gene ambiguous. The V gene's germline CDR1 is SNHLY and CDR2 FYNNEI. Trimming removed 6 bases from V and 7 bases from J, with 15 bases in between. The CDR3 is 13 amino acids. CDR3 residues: CASSPTPGTGYTF. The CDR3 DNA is TGTGCCAGCAGCCCGACCCCGGGAACTGGCTACACCTTC. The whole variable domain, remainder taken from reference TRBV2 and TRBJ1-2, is EPEVTQTPSHQVTQMGQEVILRCVPISNHLYFYWYRQILGQKVEFLVSFYNNEISEKSEIFDDQFSVERPDGSNFTLKIRSTKLEDSAMYFCASSPTPGTGYTFGSGTRLTVV.

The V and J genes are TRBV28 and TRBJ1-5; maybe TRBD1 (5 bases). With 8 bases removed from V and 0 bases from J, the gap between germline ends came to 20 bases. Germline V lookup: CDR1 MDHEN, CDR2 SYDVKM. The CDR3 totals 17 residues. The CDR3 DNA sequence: TGTGCCAGCGGATGGACACAGCCCTCTTATAGCAATCAGCCCCAGCATTTT. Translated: CASGWTQPSYSNQPQHF.

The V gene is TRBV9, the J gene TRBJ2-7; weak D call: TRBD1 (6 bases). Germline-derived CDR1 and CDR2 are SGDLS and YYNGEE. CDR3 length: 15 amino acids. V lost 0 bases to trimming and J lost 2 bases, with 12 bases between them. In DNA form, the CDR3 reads TGTGCCAGCAGCGTAGACGTGACAGGAACCTACGAGCAGTACTTC. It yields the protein CASSVDVTGTYEQYF.

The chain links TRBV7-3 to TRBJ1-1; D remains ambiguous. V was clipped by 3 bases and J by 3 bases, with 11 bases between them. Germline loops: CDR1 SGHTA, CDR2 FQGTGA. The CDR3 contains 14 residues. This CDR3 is CASSFRGRDTEAFF. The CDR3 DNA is TGTGCCAGCAGCTTCCGAGGGAGGGACACTGAAGCTTTCTTT. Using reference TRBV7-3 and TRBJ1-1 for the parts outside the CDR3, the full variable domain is GAGVSQTPSNKVTEKGKYVELRCDPISGHTALYWYRQSLGQGPEFLIYFQGTGAADDSGLPNDRFFAVRPEGSVSTLKIQRTERGDSAVYLCASSFRGRDTEAFFGQGTRLTVV.

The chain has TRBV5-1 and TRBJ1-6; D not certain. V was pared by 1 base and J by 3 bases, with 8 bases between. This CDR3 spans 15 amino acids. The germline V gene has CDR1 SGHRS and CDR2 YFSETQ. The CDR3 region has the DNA TGCGCCAGCAGCTTGAACTATGGCTATAATTCACCCCTCCACTTT. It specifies CASSLNYGYNSPLHF. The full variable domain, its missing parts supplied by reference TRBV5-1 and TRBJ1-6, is KAGVTQTPRYLIKTRGQQVTLSCSPISGHRSVSWYQQTPGQGLQFLFEYFSETQRNKGNFPGRFSGRQFSNSRSEMNVSTLELGDSALYLCASSLNYGYNSPLHFGNGTRLTVT.

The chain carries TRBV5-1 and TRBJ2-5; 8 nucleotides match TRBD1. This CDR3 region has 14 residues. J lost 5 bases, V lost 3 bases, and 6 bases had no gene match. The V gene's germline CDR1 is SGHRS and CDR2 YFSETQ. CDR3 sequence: CASSSGTGRETQYF. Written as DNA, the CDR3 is TGCGCCAGCAGCTCTGGGACAGGCAGGGAGACCCAGTACTTC.

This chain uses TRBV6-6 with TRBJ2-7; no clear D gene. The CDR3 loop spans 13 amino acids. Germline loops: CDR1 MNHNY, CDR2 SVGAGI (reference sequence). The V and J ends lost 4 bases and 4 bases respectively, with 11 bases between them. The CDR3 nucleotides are TGTGCCAGCAGTTTTGAAGAGCTATACGAGCAGTACTTC. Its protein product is CASSFEELYEQYF.

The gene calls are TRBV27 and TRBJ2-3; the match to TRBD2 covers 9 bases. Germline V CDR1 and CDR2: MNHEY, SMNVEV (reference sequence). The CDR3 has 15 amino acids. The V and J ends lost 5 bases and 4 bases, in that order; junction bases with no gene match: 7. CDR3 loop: CASSRLSGSPDTQYF. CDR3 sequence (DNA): TGTGCCAGCAGTCGCCTTAGCGGGAGTCCAGATACGCAGTATTTT.

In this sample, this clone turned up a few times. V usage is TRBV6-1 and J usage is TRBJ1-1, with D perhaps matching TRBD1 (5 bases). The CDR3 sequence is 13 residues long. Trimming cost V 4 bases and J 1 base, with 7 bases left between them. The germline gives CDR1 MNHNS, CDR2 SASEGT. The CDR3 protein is CASSVQGNTEAFF. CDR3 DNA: TGTGCCAGCAGTGTTCAGGGGAACACTGAAGCTTTCTTT.

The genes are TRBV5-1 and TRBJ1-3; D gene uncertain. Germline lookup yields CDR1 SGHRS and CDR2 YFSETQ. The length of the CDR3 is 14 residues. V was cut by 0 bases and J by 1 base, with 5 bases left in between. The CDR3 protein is CASSLVGSGNTIYF. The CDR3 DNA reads TGCGCCAGCAGCTTGGTTGGGTCTGGAAACACCATATATTTT.

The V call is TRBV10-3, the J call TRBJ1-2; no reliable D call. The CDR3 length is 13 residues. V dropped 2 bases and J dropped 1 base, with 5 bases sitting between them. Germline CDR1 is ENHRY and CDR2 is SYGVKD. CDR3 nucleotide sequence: TGTGCCATCAGTGAGGGCAGTAACTATGGCTACACCTTC. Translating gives CAISEGSNYGYTF.

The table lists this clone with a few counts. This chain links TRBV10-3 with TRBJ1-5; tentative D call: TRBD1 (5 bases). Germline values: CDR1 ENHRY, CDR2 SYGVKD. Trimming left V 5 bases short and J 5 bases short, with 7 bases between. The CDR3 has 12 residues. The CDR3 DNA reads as TGTGCCATCAGTCAAGGGGATCAGCCCCAGCATTTT. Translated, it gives CAISQGDQPQHF.

DNA of the CDR3: TGTGCCAGCAGTTACAACAAGAACACTGAAGCTTTCTTT. Protein: CASSYNKNTEAFF. The chain couples TRBV6-5 to TRBJ1-1; D gene ambiguous. Trimming took off 2 bases at V and 1 base at J, with 5 bases between the two ends. The CDR3 sequence is 13 residues long. Germline V gene sequence: CDR1 MNHEY, CDR2 SVGAGI.

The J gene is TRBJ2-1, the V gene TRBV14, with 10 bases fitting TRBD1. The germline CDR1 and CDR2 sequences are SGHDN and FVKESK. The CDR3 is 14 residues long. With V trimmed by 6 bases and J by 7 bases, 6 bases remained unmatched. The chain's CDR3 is CASRRTGGGNEQFF. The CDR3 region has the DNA TGTGCCAGCAGGCGGACAGGGGGTGGTAATGAGCAGTTCTTC.

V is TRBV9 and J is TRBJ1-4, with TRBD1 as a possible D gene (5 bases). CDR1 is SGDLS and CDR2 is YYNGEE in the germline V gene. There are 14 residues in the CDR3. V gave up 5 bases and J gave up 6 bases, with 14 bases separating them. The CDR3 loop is CASSRPGQDEKLFF. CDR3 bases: TGTGCCAGCAGTCGTCCAGGGCAAGATGAAAAACTGTTTTTT.

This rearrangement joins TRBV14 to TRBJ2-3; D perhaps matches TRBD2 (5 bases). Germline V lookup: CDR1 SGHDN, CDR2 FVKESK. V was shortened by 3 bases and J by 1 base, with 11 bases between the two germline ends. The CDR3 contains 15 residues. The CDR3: CASSQRRLRTDTQYF. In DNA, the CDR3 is TGTGCCAGCAGCCAGCGGAGGTTACGCACAGATACGCAGTATTTT.

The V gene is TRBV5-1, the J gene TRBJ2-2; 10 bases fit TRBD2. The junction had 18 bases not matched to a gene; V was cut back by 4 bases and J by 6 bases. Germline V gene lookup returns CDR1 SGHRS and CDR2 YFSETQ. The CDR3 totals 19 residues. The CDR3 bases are TGCGCCAGCAGCCCCCGGGCTAGCGGGAGAGGTTCCAGCGCCGGGGAGCTGTTTTTT. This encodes CASSPRASGRGSSAGELFF.

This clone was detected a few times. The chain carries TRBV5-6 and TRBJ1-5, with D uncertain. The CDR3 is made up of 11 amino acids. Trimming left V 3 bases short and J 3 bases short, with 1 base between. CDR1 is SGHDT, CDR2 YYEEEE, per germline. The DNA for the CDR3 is TGTGCCAGCAGCTACAATCAGCCCCAGCATTTT. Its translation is CASSYNQPQHF.

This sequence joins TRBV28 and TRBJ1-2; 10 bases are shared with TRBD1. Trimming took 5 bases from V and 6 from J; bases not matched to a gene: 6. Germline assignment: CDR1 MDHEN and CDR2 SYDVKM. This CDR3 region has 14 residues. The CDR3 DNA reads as TGTGCCAGCAGTAGACAGGGGGCGAGGGATGGCTACACCTTC. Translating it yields CASSRQGARDGYTF.